Each of the 14 T cell receptor beta chains below was sequenced from the same sample in a study of blood T cell repertoires in COVID-19. Measured with immunoSEQ multiplex PCR; TCRdb has only the in-frame clones, and not every one. The sample yields approximately 26,000 clones, roughly 84% seen once. The sequenced sample was peripheral blood. The receptors were gathered from a human donor in a cohort sampled during active COVID-19. The donor label of this sample is uncertain.

In its sample, this clone was seen once. The chain couples TRBV19 to TRBJ1-5; D gene uncertain. V was pared by 4 bases and J by 0 bases, with 7 bases between. CDR1 and CDR2 (germline): LNHDA, SQIVND (reference sequence). The CDR3 has 14 amino acids. As DNA, the CDR3 is TGTGCCAGTAGTAAAATAAATAGCAATCAGCCCCAGCATTTT. Its translation is CASSKINSNQPQHF. The variable domain in full, with the rest retrieved from reference TRBV19 and TRBJ1-5, is DGGITQSPKYLFRKEGQNVTLSCEQNLNHDAMYWYRQDPGQGLRLIYYSQIVNDFQKGDIAEGYSVSREKKESFPLTVTSAQKNPTAFYLCASSKINSNQPQHFGDGTRLSIL.

This chain joins TRBV5-1 and TRBJ2-2; 9 bases align to TRBD2. The CDR3 is 16 amino acids. The V segment lost 0 bases and the J segment 4 bases; nucleotides outside the gene matches: 4. Germline CDR1 SGHRS, CDR2 YFSETQ. CDR3 in DNA: TGCGCCAGCAGCTTGGTGGGACTAGCCCCCACCGGGGAGCTGTTTTTT. Translated: CASSLVGLAPTGELFF. The whole variable domain, remainder taken from reference TRBV5-1 and TRBJ2-2, is KAGVTQTPRYLIKTRGQQVTLSCSPISGHRSVSWYQQTPGQGLQFLFEYFSETQRNKGNFPGRFSGRQFSNSRSEMNVSTLELGDSALYLCASSLVGLAPTGELFFGEGSRLTVL.

The chain recombines TRBV6-5 with TRBJ2-3; no firm D call. The length of the CDR3 is 13 residues. Germline V lookup: CDR1 MNHEY, CDR2 SVGAGI. Between the trimmed V and J ends, which lost 5 bases and 4 bases, there was a span of 10 bases. Here the CDR3 reads CASSRQQPDTQYF. CDR3 bases: TGTGCCAGCAGTAGACAACAGCCAGATACGCAGTATTTT.

This rearrangement joins TRBV6-5 to TRBJ2-7; D is perhaps TRBD1 (6 bases). CDR1 MNHEY and CDR2 SVGAGI come from the germline V gene. Trimming left V 6 bases short and J 0 bases short, with 15 bases between. The CDR3 covers 15 residues. This CDR3 is CASRASGTPSYEQYF. The CDR3 DNA reads as TGTGCCAGCAGGGCATCCGGGACACCCTCCTACGAGCAGTACTTC.

In this sample, this clone turned up once. This rearrangement joins TRBV21-1 to TRBJ2-2; the table's D gene call, TRBD2, was not cross checked with the DNA. TRBV21-1 is designated a pseudogene. CDR3 length: 16 residues. The chain's CDR3 is CASSKGTRGYTGELFF. The CDR3 DNA sequence: TGTGCCAGCAGCAAAGGTACGCGGGGTTACACCGGGGAGCTGTTTTTT.

The V and J genes are TRBV5-1 and TRBJ2-1; 7 bases match TRBD2. The germline V gene has CDR1 SGHRS and CDR2 YFSETQ. V trimming: 0 bases; J trimming: 2 bases; junction bases outside the gene matches: 5. The CDR3 is 16 residues long. The CDR3 region has the DNA TGCGCCAGCAGCTTGGCGGGGGGTACCACCTACAATGAGCAGTTCTTC. Its translation is CASSLAGGTTYNEQFF.

The rearrangement joins TRBV6-6 to TRBJ1-3, with D possibly TRBD1 on 5 matching bases. Germline V gene lookup returns CDR1 MNHNY and CDR2 SVGAGI (reference sequence). V was trimmed by 1 base and J by 6 bases, leaving 7 bases between them. The CDR3 spans 13 residues. CDR3 amino acids: CASSYLGANTIYF. Written as DNA, the CDR3 is TGTGCCAGCAGTTACTTAGGGGCAAACACCATATATTTT.

V usage is TRBV7-8 and J usage is TRBJ2-1; 7 positions match TRBD2. CDR3 size: 14 residues. Trimming took 5 bases from V and 4 from J; bases not matched to a gene: 5. Germline CDR1 and CDR2: SGHVS and FQNEAQ. The CDR3 bases are TGTGCCAGCAGCGCGACTAGCCGGTACAATGAGCAGTTCTTC. This codes for CASSATSRYNEQFF.

The V gene is TRBV18, the J gene TRBJ2-5; 7 bases agree with TRBD2. With V trimmed by 3 bases and J by 1 base, 8 bases remained unmatched. Germline CDR1 is KGHSH and CDR2 is LQKENI. The CDR3 runs 16 residues. CDR3 nucleotides: TGTGCCAGCTCACCCTCATCAGCGGGGCTCCAAGAGACCCAGTACTTC. Translation gives CASSPSSAGLQETQYF. Using reference TRBV18 and TRBJ2-5 for the parts outside the CDR3, the full variable domain is NAGVMQNPRHLVRRRGQEARLRCSPMKGHSHVYWYRQLPEEGLKFMVYLQKENIIDESGMPKERFSAEFPKEGPSILRIQQVVRGDSAAYFCASSPSSAGLQETQYFGPGTRLLVL.

This chain joins TRBV6-1 and TRBJ1-6; no clear D. This CDR3 is 15 amino acids long. Trimming pared 2 bases from V and 2 bases from J, leaving 7 bases between. Germline V gene sequence: CDR1 MNHNS, CDR2 SASEGT. CDR3 nucleotide sequence: TGTGCCAGCAGTGAAAACGGAGCCTATAATTCACCCCTCCACTTT. Translated: CASSENGAYNSPLHF.

The V call is TRBV11-2, the J call TRBJ1-3, with a possible D match to TRBD1 (6 bases). V shed 6 bases and J shed 8 bases, with 17 bases lying between them. Germline loops: CDR1 SGHAT, CDR2 FQNNGV. This CDR3 spans 14 amino acids. The CDR3 sequence is CASRPPGTKDTIYF. The CDR3 nucleotides read TGTGCCAGCAGACCGCCCGGGACAAAAGACACCATATATTTT.

The rearrangement uses TRBV5-8 and TRBJ2-5; TRBD2 agrees at 11 bases. With 4 bases clipped from V and 2 bases from J, the junction kept 7 bases outside the gene matches. This CDR3 is 16 amino acids long. Germline CDR1 SGHTS, CDR2 YDEGEE. CDR3 in amino acids: CASSAGLADGQETQYF. CDR3 bases: TGTGCCAGCAGCGCGGGACTAGCGGACGGTCAAGAGACCCAGTACTTC.

This rearrangement joins TRBV7-3 to TRBJ2-2, with 8 bases aligning to TRBD1. CDR3 size: 15 residues. The V gene's germline CDR1 is SGHTA and CDR2 FQGTGA. V trimming: 4 bases; J trimming: 7 bases; junction bases outside the gene matches: 8. CDR3 sequence reads: CASSSNSGGLGELFF. As DNA, the CDR3 is TGTGCCAGCAGCTCAAACTCAGGGGGCCTCGGGGAGCTGTTTTTT.

This chain uses TRBV11-2 with TRBJ1-2, with D possibly matching TRBD1 (6 bases). The V and J ends lost 5 bases and 0 bases respectively, with 19 bases between them. Germline lookup yields CDR1 SGHAT and CDR2 FQNNGV. CDR3 size: 17 residues. The CDR3 region has the DNA TGTGCCAGCAGCCCACTGACAGGTTGGACGACTAACTATGGCTACACCTTC. Translation gives CASSPLTGWTTNYGYTF.